These 6 T cell receptor beta chains were sequenced from one sample in a study of blood T cells in healthy people across ages. Through a sample-barcoded 5' primer and a J-beta primer mix, a second PCR was run for roughly 6 to 11 cycles. TCRdb itself ran the 5' RACE reads through MiXCR, one entry per CDR3 protein. The sample carries some 1.4 million distinct CDR3 sequences, about 43% recorded once. Input material: blood. The receptors stem from a woman under 30 in good health.

The genes are TRBV25-1 and TRBJ1-2; TRBD1 aligns across 9 bases. CDR1 is MGHDK, CDR2 SYGVNS, per germline. The V and J ends lost 2 bases and 1 base, in that order; junction bases with no gene match: 14. The CDR3 covers 19 residues. CDR3 residues: CASSELPGQGPHRNYGYTF. The CDR3 nucleotides are TGTGCCAGCAGTGAACTCCCGGGACAGGGCCCTCATCGTAACTATGGCTACACCTTC.

This clonotype was observed a few times. The chain recombines TRBV2 with TRBJ2-3; the D call may be TRBD1 or TRBD2 (5 bases each). Germline CDR1 and CDR2: SNHLY and FYNNEI. CDR3 size: 16 residues. V was pared by 6 bases and J by 1 base, with 17 bases between. CDR3 sequence reads: CASSAGTLLRTDTQYF. The CDR3 DNA reads TGTGCCAGCAGCGCCGGGACCCTCCTCCGCACAGATACGCAGTATTTT.

Only a few counts were recorded for this clonotype. This chain connects TRBV6-5 to TRBJ2-1, with 7 nucleotides matching TRBD2. After removal of 1 base from V and 7 bases from J, the junction contained 7 bases not matched to a gene. The CDR3 runs 15 residues. CDR1 MNHEY and CDR2 SVGAGI come from the germline V gene. The CDR3: CASSYFTGAGNEQFF. CDR3 in DNA: TGTGCCAGCAGTTACTTTACGGGAGCGGGAAATGAGCAGTTCTTC.

V and J are TRBV18 and TRBJ1-1; TRBD1 matches 7 bases. The CDR3 runs 15 residues. Germline CDR1 and CDR2: KGHSH and LQKENI. After removal of 2 bases from V and 1 base from J, the junction contained 4 bases not matched to a gene. The CDR3 region has the DNA TGTGCCAGCTCACCAGGACAGGATCCGAACACTGAAGCTTTCTTT. This encodes CASSPGQDPNTEAFF.

The chain joins TRBV29-1 to TRBJ2-5; D not certain. Germline loops: CDR1 SQVTM, CDR2 ANQGSEA. Trimming took 6 bases from V and 0 from J, leaving 11 bases between them. The CDR3 consists of 13 residues. The CDR3 loop is CSVKTVYQETQYF. The CDR3 bases are TGCAGCGTCAAAACCGTCTACCAAGAGACCCAGTACTTC.

This clonotype showed up many times. The chain has TRBV7-2 and TRBJ2-3; D might be TRBD2 (5 bases). Trimming stripped 2 bases from V and 2 bases from J, with 26 bases between. This CDR3 spans 20 amino acids. Germline CDR1 is SGHTA and CDR2 is FQGNSA. CDR3 protein: CASSLPRITGSTPPTDTQYF. The CDR3, as DNA: TGTGCCAGCAGCTTACCTCGTATAACGGGATCGACTCCCCCCACAGATACGCAGTATTTT.